Listed below are T cell receptor beta chains from one sample, sequenced in a study of shared clonotypes between healthy human individuals. The table came from immunoSEQ multiplex PCR; TCRdb's copy has only in-frame clones and leaves some out. The data hold about 2.1 million clones, with 90% to 95% observed a single time. The sample comprised naive CD8+ T cells from PBMCs. The receptors here all came from a man between 18 and 35 years old in good health. Some clones in this sample may be carry-over from other donors' samples. CDR3s include the opening cysteine and the closing phenylalanine or tryptophan. D genes are given only for firm matches. Size is stated for part of the rows, as once, few or many counts, or as a class when the clone is expanded.

clone_size	v_call	d_call	j_call	cdr3_aa	cdr3_nt
NA	TRBV9	NA	TRBJ2-3	CASSVGWSSTDTQYF	TGTGCCAGCAGCGTCGGTTGGTCTAGCACAGATACGCAGTATTTT
NA	TRBV9	TRBD2	TRBJ2-3	CASSPGLASRTDTQYF	TGTGCCAGCAGCCCCGGACTAGCGTCAAGAACAGATACGCAGTATTTT
NA	TRBV29-1	NA	TRBJ2-7	CSVDGDGGRSEQYF	TGCAGCGTTGATGGAGATGGGGGAAGAAGCGAGCAGTACTTC
NA	TRBV7-9	NA	TRBJ1-1	CASSLGGIVEAFF	TGTGCCAGCAGCTTGGGAGGTATAGTTGAAGCTTTCTTT
NA	TRBV6-5	NA	TRBJ1-3	CASSNRGNTIYF	TGTGCCAGCAGTAACCGTGGAAACACCATATATTTT
NA	TRBV6-5	TRBD1	TRBJ2-1	CASSWDREYNEQFF	TGTGCCAGCAGTTGGGACAGAGAATACAATGAGCAGTTCTTC
NA	TRBV28	NA	TRBJ2-5	CATTGLKGETQYF	TGTGCCACGACAGGTCTCAAGGGAGAGACCCAGTACTTC
NA	TRBV11-2	TRBD1	TRBJ1-1	CASSLEGQALWTEAFF	TGTGCCAGCAGCTTAGAGGGACAGGCCCTCTGGACTGAAGCTTTCTTT
NA	TRBV6-1	NA	TRBJ1-5	CASSEQVINQPQHF	TGTGCCAGCAGTGAACAGGTAATCAATCAGCCCCAGCATTTT
NA	TRBV11-2	TRBD2	TRBJ2-7	CASSLEGLAGSSYEQYF	TGTGCCAGCAGCTTAGAGGGATTAGCGGGTAGCTCCTACGAGCAGTACTTC
NA	TRBV6-5	NA	TRBJ1-1	CASATGFTEAFF	TGTGCCAGCGCGACAGGTTTCACTGAAGCTTTCTTT
NA	TRBV5-1	NA	TRBJ1-1	CASSLGQGRTEAFF	TGCGCCAGCAGCTTAGGGCAGGGACGCACTGAAGCTTTCTTT
NA	TRBV4-1	NA	TRBJ2-1	CASSQSQGRWNEQFF	TGCGCCAGCAGCCAAAGTCAGGGCAGGTGGAATGAGCAGTTCTTC
NA	TRBV5-1	NA	TRBJ2-1	CASSYLGNEQFF	TGCGCCAGCAGCTATCTGGGTAATGAGCAGTTCTTC
NA	TRBV10-3	NA	TRBJ2-5	CAISEFKTQYF	TGTGCCATCAGTGAATTCAAGACCCAGTACTTC
once	TRBV4-1	TRBD1	TRBJ2-5	CASSQTPDRDDF	TGCGCCAGCAGCCAAACCCCGGACAGGGACGACTTC
NA	TRBV9	TRBD2	TRBJ2-1	CASSVDLAGSNEQFF	TGTGCCAGCAGCGTAGATCTAGCGGGATCCAATGAGCAGTTCTTC
NA	TRBV12-5	NA	TRBJ1-5	CASGLNSNQPQHF	TGTGCTAGTGGTTTGAATAGCAATCAGCCCCAGCATTTT
NA	TRBV9	TRBD2	TRBJ2-3	CASSVAGGSTDTQYF	TGTGCCAGCAGCGTGGCGGGGGGATCCACAGATACGCAGTATTTT
NA	TRBV2	NA	TRBJ2-3	CASWTGRADDTQYF	TGTGCCAGCTGGACTGGTAGAGCCGACGATACGCAGTATTTT
NA	TRBV29-1	NA	TRBJ2-1	CSVEGGAAATEQFF	TGCAGCGTTGAAGGGGGGGCGGCGGCGACAGAGCAGTTCTTC
NA	TRBV5-1	TRBD2	TRBJ2-5	CASIETSGSGETQYF	TGCGCCAGCATCGAGACTAGCGGGAGTGGGGAGACCCAGTACTTC
NA	TRBV6-5	NA	TRBJ2-2	CASSPTRGAGGELFF	TGTGCCAGCAGTCCCACCAGGGGGGCCGGCGGGGAGCTGTTTTTT
NA	TRBV27	TRBD2	TRBJ2-2	CASGDGTSGRAGFTGELFF	TGTGCCAGCGGCGACGGGACTAGCGGGAGGGCCGGTTTCACCGGGGAGCTGTTTTTT
NA	TRBV27	NA	TRBJ1-1	CASSLSRGLNTEAFF	TGTGCCAGCAGTTTATCACGGGGCCTTAACACTGAAGCTTTCTTT
NA	TRBV15	NA	TRBJ1-4	CATSPRGTETNEKLFF	TGTGCCACCAGCCCCCGAGGAACGGAAACTAATGAAAAACTGTTTTTT
NA	TRBV7-6	NA	TRBJ2-7	CASSFNPGGYEQYF	TGTGCCAGCAGCTTTAACCCTGGGGGCTACGAGCAGTACTTC
NA	TRBV5-6	NA	TRBJ2-1	CASSWTYNEQFF	TGTGCCAGCAGCTGGACCTACAATGAGCAGTTCTTC
NA	TRBV6-6	NA	TRBJ1-2	CATAVGSNIGDTF	TGTGCCACAGCCGTCGGGAGCAATATAGGGGACACCTTC
NA	TRBV7-8	TRBD1	TRBJ2-5	CASSLDSRDRYKETQYF	TGTGCCAGCAGCTTAGATTCCCGGGACAGGTACAAAGAGACCCAGTACTTC
NA	TRBV29-1	TRBD2	TRBJ2-2	CSVGAGGNTGELFF	TGCAGCGTTGGGGCGGGAGGAAACACCGGGGAGCTGTTTTTT
NA	TRBV30	NA	TRBJ2-7	CAWSVGRYYEQYF	TGTGCCTGGAGTGTAGGGAGGTACTACGAGCAGTACTTC
NA	TRBV7-9	NA	TRBJ1-4	CASSSEVWEKLFF	TGTGCCAGCAGCTCCGAGGTGTGGGAAAAACTGTTTTTT
NA	TRBV15	NA	TRBJ1-2	CATSPPGSFYGYTF	TGTGCCACCAGCCCCCCTGGCAGCTTCTATGGCTACACCTTC
NA	TRBV9	NA	TRBJ2-1	CASSVGDWKYNEQFF	TGTGCCAGCAGCGTAGGGGACTGGAAGTACAATGAGCAGTTCTTC
NA	TRBV7-8	TRBD1	TRBJ1-2	CASGYRTGYGYTF	TGTGCCAGCGGCTACCGGACAGGCTATGGCTACACCTTC
NA	TRBV11-3	NA	TRBJ1-6	CASSFVFGSPLHF	TGTGCCAGCAGCTTCGTCTTTGGGTCACCCCTCCACTTT
NA	TRBV5-1	NA	TRBJ2-7	CASAMGDGSYEQYF	TGCGCCAGCGCCATGGGAGACGGCTCCTACGAGCAGTACTTC
NA	TRBV9	TRBD2	TRBJ2-5	CASSLAGGGILETQYF	TGTGCCAGCAGCCTAGCGGGAGGGGGCATTTTGGAGACCCAGTACTTC
NA	TRBV30	NA	TRBJ2-1	CAWTNTGTYNEQFF	TGTGCCTGGACTAACACAGGGACATACAATGAGCAGTTCTTC
NA	TRBV28	NA	TRBJ2-7	CASSFPPAGRSYEQYF	TGTGCCAGCAGTTTCCCCCCGGCGGGACGGTCCTACGAGCAGTACTTC
NA	TRBV7-9	TRBD2	TRBJ2-1	CASSLGTSGYNEQFF	TGTGCCAGCAGCCTCGGGACTAGCGGATACAATGAGCAGTTCTTC
NA	TRBV30	TRBD2	TRBJ2-7	CAWSVSGGLYEQYF	TGTGCCTGGAGTGTTAGCGGGGGCCTCTACGAGCAGTACTTC
NA	TRBV27	NA	TRBJ1-1	CASSLGQDGTEAFF	TGTGCCAGCAGTTTAGGCCAGGATGGCACTGAAGCTTTCTTT
NA	TRBV27	NA	TRBJ1-2	CASSLRMPANYGYTF	TGTGCCAGCAGTTTACGCATGCCCGCTAACTATGGCTACACCTTC
NA	TRBV30	NA	TRBJ2-5	CAWNTGSAETQYF	TGTGCCTGGAACACAGGGAGTGCAGAGACCCAGTACTTC
once	TRBV27	NA	TRBJ1-5	CASSWGGNQPQHF	TGTGCCAGCAGTTGGGGGGGAAATCAGCCCCAGCATTTT
NA	TRBV15	NA	TRBJ2-7	CATSSSGNTYEQYF	TGTGCCACCAGCAGTAGTGGGAACACCTACGAGCAGTACTTC
NA	TRBV14	TRBD1	TRBJ1-2	CASSQGRWGTGGHGYTF	TGTGCCAGCAGCCAAGGAAGGTGGGGAACAGGGGGCCATGGCTACACCTTC
NA	TRBV7-9	NA	TRBJ2-3	CAGAAGPSTDTQYF	TGTGCAGGAGCGGCGGGGCCTAGCACAGATACGCAGTATTTT
NA	TRBV7-9	NA	TRBJ2-2	CATASPGELFF	TGTGCCACAGCTTCCCCCGGGGAGCTGTTTTTT
NA	TRBV15	TRBD1	TRBJ2-7	CATSRGTGWNEQYF	TGTGCCACCAGCAGAGGGACAGGGTGGAACGAGCAGTACTTC
NA	TRBV27	TRBD1	TRBJ1-2	CASSFTGGNHGYTF	TGTGCCAGCAGTTTCACAGGGGGCAATCATGGCTACACCTTC
NA	TRBV27	NA	TRBJ2-7	CASSWGRSYEQYF	TGTGCCAGCAGCTGGGGACGGAGCTACGAGCAGTACTTC
few	TRBV27	NA	TRBJ2-3	CASSFSDTQYF	TGTGCCAGCAGTTTCTCAGATACGCAGTATTTT